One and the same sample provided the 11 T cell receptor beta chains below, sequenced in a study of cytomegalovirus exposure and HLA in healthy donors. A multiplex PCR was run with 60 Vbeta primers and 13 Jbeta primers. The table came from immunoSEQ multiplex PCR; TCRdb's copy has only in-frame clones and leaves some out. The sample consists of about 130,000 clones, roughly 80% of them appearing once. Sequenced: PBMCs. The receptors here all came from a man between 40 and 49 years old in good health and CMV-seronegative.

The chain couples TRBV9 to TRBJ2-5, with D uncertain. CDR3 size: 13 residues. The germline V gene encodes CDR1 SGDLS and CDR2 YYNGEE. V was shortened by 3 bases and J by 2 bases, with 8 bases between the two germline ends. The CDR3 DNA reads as TGTGCCAGCAGCGGGGCAGCTCAAGAGACCCAGTACTTC. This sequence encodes CASSGAAQETQYF.

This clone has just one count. The CDR3 nucleotides read TGTGCCAGCAGCTACGGAAGGGGCTACGAGCAGTACTTC. Translated, it gives CASSYGRGYEQYF. The chain joins TRBV5-6 to TRBJ2-7, with D possibly TRBD1 on 5 matching bases. The CDR3 has 13 residues. Trimming stripped 3 bases from V and 3 bases from J, with 10 bases between. The V gene's germline CDR1 is SGHDT and CDR2 YYEEEE.

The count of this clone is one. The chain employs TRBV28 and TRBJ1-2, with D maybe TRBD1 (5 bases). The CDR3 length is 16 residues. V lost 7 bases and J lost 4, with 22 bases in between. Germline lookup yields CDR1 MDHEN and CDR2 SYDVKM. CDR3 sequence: CASNRPGPQGLYGYTF. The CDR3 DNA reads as TGTGCCAGCAATCGCCCCGGCCCTCAGGGCCTCTATGGCTACACCTTC.

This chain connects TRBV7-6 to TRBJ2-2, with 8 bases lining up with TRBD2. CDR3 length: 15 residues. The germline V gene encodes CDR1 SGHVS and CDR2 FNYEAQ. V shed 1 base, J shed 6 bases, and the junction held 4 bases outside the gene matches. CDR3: CASSLEGLVAGELFF. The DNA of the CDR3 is TGTGCCAGCAGCTTAGAGGGACTAGTTGCCGGGGAGCTGTTTTTT.

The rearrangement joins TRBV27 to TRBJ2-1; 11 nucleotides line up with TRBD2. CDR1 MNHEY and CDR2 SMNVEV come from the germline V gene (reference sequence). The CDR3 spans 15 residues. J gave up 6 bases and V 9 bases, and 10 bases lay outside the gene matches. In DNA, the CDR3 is TGTGCCAGTAACCCGGCTAGCGGGAGGACCAATGAGCAGTTCTTC. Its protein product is CASNPASGRTNEQFF.

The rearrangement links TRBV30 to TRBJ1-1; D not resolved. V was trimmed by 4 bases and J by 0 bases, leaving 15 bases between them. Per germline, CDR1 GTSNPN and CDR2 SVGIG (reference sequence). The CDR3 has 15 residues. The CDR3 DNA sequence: TGTGCCTGGAATTTCGGTGAGGGAATGAACACTGAAGCTTTCTTT. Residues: CAWNFGEGMNTEAFF.

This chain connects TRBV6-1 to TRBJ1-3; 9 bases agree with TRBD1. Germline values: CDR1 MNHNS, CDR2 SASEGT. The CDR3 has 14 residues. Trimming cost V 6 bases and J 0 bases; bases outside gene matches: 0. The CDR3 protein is CASRTGGSGNTIYF. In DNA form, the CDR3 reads TGTGCCAGCAGGACAGGGGGCTCTGGAAACACCATATATTTT.

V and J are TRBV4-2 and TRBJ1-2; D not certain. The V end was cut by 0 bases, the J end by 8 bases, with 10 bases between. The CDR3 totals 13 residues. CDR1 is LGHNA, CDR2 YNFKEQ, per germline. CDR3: CASSQDPREGYTF. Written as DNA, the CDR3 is TGTGCCAGCAGCCAAGATCCCCGGGAAGGCTACACCTTC.

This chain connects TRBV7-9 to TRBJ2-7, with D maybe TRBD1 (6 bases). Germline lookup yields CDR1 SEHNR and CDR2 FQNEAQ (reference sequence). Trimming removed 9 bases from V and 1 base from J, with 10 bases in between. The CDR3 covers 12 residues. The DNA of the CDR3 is TGTGCCAGTAACAGGGATTCCTACGAGCAGTACTTC. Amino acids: CASNRDSYEQYF.

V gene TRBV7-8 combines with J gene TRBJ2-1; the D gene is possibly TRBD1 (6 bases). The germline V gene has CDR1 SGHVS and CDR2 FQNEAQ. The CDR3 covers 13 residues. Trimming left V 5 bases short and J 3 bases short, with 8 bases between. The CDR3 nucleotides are TGTGCCAGCAGCCAGGACAGCTACAATGAGCAGTTCTTC. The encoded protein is CASSQDSYNEQFF.

CDR3 bases: TGTGCCAGCAGTGTTGATACAGGGGCCTATGGCTACACCTTC. It translates to CASSVDTGAYGYTF. The chain carries TRBV28 and TRBJ1-2; 7 bases are shared with TRBD1. Germline V CDR1 and CDR2: MDHEN, SYDVKM. J gave up 4 bases and V 5 bases, and 7 bases lay outside the gene matches. The CDR3 length is 14 residues.